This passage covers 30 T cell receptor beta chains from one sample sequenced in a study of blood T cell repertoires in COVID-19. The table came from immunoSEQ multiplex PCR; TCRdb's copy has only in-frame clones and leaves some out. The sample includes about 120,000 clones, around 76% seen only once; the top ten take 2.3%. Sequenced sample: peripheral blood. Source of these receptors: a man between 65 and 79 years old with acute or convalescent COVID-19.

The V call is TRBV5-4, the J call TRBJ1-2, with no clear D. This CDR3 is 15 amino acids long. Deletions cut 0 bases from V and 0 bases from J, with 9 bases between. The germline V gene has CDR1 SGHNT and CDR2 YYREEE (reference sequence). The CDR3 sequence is CASSLDPSTNYGYTF. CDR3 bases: TGTGCCAGCAGCTTGGATCCTAGTACTAACTATGGCTACACCTTC.

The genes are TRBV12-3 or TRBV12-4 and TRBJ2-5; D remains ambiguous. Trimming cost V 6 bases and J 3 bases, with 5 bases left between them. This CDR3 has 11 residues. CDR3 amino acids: CASSPKETQYF. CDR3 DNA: TGTGCCAGCAGCCCCAAAGAGACCCAGTACTTC.

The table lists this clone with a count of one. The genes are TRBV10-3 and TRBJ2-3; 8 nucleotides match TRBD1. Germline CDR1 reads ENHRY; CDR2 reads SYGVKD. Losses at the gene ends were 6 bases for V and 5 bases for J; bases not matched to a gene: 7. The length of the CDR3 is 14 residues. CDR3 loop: CAISHGQGQDTQYF. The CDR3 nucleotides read TGTGCCATCAGCCATGGACAGGGACAAGATACGCAGTATTTT.

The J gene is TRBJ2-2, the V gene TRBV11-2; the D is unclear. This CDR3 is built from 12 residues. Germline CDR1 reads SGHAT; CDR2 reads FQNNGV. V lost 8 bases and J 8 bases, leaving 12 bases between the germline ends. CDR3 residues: CASGRGWGELFF. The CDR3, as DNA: TGTGCCAGCGGCCGCGGATGGGGGGAGCTGTTTTTT.

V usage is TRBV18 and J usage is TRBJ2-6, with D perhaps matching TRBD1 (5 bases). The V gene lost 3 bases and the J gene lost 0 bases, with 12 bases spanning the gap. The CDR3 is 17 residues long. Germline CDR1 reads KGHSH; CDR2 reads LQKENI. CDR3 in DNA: TGTGCCAGCTCACCGGGCAGGGTGGCCTCTGGGGCCAACGTCCTGACTTTC. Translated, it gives CASSPGRVASGANVLTF.

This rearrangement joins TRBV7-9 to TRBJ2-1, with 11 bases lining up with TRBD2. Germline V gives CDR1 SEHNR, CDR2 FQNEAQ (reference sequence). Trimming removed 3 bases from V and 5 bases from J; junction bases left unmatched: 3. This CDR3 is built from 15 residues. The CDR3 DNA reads TGTGCCAGCAGCTTGGGACTAGCGGAGAACAATGAGCAGTTCTTC. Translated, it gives CASSLGLAENNEQFF.

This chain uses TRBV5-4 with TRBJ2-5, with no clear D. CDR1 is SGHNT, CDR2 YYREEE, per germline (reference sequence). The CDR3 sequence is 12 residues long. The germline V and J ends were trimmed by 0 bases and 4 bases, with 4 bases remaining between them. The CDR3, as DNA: TGTGCCAGCAGCTTGGCCGGAGAGACCCAGTACTTC. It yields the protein CASSLAGETQYF.

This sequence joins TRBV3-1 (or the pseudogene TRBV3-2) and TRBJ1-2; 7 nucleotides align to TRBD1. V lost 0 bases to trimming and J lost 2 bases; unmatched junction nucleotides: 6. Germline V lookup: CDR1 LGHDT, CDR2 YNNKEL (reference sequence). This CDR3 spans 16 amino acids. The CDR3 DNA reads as TGTGCCAGCAGCCAAGAAGGGGGACAGATAAACTATGGCTACACCTTC. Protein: CASSQEGGQINYGYTF.

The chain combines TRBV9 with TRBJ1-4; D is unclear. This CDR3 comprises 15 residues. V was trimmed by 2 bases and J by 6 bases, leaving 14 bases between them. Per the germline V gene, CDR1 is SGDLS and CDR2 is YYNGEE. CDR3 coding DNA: TGTGCCAGCAGCGTCGGAGGATATAATGATGAAAAACTGTTTTTT. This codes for CASSVGGYNDEKLFF.

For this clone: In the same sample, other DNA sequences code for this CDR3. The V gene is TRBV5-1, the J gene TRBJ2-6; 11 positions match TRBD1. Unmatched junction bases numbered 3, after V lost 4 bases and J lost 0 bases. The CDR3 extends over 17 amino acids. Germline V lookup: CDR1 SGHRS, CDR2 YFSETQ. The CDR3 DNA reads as TGCGCCAGCAGCCCAGGGACAGGGGGCTCTGGGGCCAACGTCCTGACTTTC. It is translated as CASSPGTGGSGANVLTF.

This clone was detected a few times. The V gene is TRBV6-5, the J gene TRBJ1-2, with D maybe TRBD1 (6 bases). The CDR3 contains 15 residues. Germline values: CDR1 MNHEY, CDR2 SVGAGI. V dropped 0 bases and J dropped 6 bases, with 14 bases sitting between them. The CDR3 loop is CASSYSTARGNGYTF. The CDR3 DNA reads TGTGCCAGCAGTTACTCGACCGCAAGGGGGAATGGCTACACCTTC.

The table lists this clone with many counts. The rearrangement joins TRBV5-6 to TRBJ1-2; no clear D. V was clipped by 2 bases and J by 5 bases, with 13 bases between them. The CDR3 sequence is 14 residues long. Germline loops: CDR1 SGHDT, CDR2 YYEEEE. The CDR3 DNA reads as TGTGCCAGCAGCTTTACACGGGGTTCATATGGCTACACCTTC. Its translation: CASSFTRGSYGYTF.

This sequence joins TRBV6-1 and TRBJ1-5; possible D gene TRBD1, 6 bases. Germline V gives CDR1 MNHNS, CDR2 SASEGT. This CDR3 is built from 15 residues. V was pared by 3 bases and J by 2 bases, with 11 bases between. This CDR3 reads CASSDRGIGNQPQHF. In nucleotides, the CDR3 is TGTGCCAGCAGTGACAGGGGAATAGGCAATCAGCCCCAGCATTTT.

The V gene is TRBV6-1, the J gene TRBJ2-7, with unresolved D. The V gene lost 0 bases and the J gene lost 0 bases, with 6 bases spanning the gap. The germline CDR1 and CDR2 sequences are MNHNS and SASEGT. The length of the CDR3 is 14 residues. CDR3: CASSEAQDSYEQYF. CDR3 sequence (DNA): TGTGCCAGCAGTGAAGCGCAGGACTCCTACGAGCAGTACTTC.

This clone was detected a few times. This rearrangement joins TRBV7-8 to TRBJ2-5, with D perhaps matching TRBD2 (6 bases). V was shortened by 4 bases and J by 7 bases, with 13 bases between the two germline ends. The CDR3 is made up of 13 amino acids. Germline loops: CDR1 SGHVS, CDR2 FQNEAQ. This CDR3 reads CASSSRGTGTQYF. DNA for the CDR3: TGTGCCAGCAGCTCTCGGGGGACGGGGACCCAGTACTTC.

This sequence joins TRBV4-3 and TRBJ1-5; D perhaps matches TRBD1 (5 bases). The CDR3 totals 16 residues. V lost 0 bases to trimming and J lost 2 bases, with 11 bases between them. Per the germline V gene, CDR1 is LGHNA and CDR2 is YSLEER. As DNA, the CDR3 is TGCGCCAGCAGCCAAGATGGCAGGGTAGGCAATCAGCCCCAGCATTTT. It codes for CASSQDGRVGNQPQHF.

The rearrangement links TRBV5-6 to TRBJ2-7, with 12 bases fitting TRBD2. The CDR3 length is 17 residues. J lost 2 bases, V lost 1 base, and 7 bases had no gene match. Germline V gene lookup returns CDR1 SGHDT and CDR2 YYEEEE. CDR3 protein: CASSLRVASGGAYEQYF. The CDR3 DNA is TGTGCCAGCAGCTTGCGGGTAGCTAGCGGGGGGGCCTACGAGCAGTACTTC.

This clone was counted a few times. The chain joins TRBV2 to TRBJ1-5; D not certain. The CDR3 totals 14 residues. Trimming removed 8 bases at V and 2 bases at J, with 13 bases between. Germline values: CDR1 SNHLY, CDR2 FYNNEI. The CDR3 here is CASLGPEGNQPQHF. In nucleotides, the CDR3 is TGTGCCAGCCTCGGCCCGGAGGGCAATCAGCCCCAGCATTTT.

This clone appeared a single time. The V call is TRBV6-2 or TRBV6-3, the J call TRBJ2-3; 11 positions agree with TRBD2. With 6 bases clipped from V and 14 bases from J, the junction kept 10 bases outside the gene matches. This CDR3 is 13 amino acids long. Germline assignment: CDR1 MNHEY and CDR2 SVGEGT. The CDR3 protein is CASSSPTSGERYF. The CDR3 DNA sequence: TGTGCCAGCAGCTCCCCGACTAGCGGGGAGCGGTATTTT.

CDR3 residues: CSVEAQGRWSNEQFF. The CDR3 coding sequence is TGCAGCGTTGAGGCACAGGGGAGGTGGTCCAATGAGCAGTTCTTC. The chain joins TRBV29-1 to TRBJ2-1, with D perhaps matching TRBD1 (7 bases). From germline, CDR1 is SQVTM and CDR2 ANQGSEA. The CDR3 loop spans 15 amino acids. V was clipped by 3 bases and J by 6 bases, with 18 bases between them.

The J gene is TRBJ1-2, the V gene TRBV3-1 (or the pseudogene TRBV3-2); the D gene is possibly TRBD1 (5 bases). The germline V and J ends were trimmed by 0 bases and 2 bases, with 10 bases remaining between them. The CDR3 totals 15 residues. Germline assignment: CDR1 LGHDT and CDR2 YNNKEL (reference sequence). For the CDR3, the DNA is TGTGCCAGCAGCCAAGAAGCCCCAGGGAACTATGGCTACACCTTC. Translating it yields CASSQEAPGNYGYTF.

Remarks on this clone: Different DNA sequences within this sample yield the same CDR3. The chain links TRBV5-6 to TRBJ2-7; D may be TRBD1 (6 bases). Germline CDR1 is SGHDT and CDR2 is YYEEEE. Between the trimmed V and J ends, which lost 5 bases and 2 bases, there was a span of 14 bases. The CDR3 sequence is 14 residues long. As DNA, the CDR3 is TGTGCCAGCAGTCGCCGAACAGGGCCCTACGAGCAGTACTTC. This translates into CASSRRTGPYEQYF.

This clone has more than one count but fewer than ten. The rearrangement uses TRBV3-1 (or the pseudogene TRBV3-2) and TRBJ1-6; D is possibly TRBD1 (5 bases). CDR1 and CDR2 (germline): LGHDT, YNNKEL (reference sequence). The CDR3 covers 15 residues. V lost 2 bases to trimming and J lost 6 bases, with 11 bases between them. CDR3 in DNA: TGTGCCAGCAGCCAAACCGGACACTTTAATTCACCCCTCCACTTT. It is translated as CASSQTGHFNSPLHF.

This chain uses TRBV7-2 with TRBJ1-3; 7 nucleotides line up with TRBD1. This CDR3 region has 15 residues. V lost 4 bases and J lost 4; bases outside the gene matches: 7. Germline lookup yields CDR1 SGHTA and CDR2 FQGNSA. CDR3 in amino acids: CASSSRPTGGNTIYF. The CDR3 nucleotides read TGTGCCAGCAGCTCACGCCCGACAGGGGGAAACACCATATATTTT.

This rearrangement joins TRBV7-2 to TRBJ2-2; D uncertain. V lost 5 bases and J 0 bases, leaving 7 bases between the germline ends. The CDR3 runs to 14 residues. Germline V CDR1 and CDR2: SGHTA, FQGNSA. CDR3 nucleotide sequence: TGTGCCAGCAGCATAACACCGAACACCGGGGAGCTGTTTTTT. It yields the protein CASSITPNTGELFF. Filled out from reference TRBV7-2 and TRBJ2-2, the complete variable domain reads GAGVSQSPSNKVTEKGKDVELRCDPISGHTALYWYRQSLGQGLEFLIYFQGNSAPDKSGLPSDRFSAERTGGSVSTLTIQRTQQEDSAVYLCASSITPNTGELFFGEGSRLTVL.

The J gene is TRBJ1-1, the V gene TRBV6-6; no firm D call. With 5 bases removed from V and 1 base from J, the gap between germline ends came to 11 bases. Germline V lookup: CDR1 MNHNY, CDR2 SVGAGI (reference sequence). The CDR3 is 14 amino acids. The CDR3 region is CASSDNSGNTEAFF. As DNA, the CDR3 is TGTGCCAGCAGTGACAATAGTGGGAACACTGAAGCTTTCTTT.

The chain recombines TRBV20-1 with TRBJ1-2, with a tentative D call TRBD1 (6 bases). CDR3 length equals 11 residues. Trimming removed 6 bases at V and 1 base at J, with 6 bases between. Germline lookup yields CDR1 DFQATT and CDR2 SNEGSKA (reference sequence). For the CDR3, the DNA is TGCAGTGCACAGGGTAACTATGGCTACACCTTC. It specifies CSAQGNYGYTF.

The CDR3 loop is CASSEVRIQYF. The CDR3 region has the DNA TGTGCCAGCAGTGAGGTTAGAATTCAGTACTTC. This chain links TRBV2 with TRBJ2-4; D remains ambiguous. Germline V gene data show CDR1 as SNHLY and CDR2 as FYNNEI. The CDR3 loop spans 11 amino acids. Trimming took 3 bases from V and 10 from J, leaving 7 bases between them.

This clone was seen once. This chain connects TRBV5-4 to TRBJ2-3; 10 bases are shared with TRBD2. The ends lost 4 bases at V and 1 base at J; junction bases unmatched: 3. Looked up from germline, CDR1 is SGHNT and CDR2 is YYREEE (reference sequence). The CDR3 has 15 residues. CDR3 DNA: TGTGCCAGCAGCCTCGGACTAGCGGGCACAGATACGCAGTATTTT. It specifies CASSLGLAGTDTQYF.

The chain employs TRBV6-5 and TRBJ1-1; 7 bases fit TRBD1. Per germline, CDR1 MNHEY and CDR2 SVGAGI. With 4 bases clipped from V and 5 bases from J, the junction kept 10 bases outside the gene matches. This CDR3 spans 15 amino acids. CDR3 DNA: TGTGCCAGCAGTTCTCCGACAGGGTCAGGGACTGAAGCTTTCTTT. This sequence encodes CASSSPTGSGTEAFF.